The 2 T cell receptor beta chains below all came from one sample that was sequenced in a study of human T cells and chemical hapten exposure. Via MiXCR, TCRdb re-called the RACE reads, giving one row per CDR3 protein. The data contain 100,000 or so distinct CDR3 sequences, approximately 36% of them singletons. Indicated time point: patch test 3, about 24 weeks after DPC sensitization. Treatment here: therapeutic diphenylcyclopropenone sensitization with weekly scalp DPC. The source was whole blood, collected in connection with sensitization to the hapten diphenylcyclopropenone (DPC). The receptors derive from a man aged 35-49 years with alopecia areata. Some clones in this sample may be carry-over from other donors' samples.

This clonotype was seen a handful of times. V usage is TRBV6-6 and J usage is TRBJ2-1; TRBD2 aligns across 12 bases. V lost 10 bases and J lost 9; bases outside the gene matches: 7. The CDR3 is 13 amino acids. In germline, CDR1 is MNHNY, CDR2 SVGAGI (reference sequence). The CDR3 nucleotides are TGTGCCACCGGGACTAGCGGGTCGTTTGAGCAGTTCTTC. It translates to CATGTSGSFEQFF.

V is TRBV7-3 and J is TRBJ2-1, with 12 positions matching TRBD2. With V trimmed by 1 base and J by 3 bases, 19 bases remained unmatched. CDR1 is SGHTA and CDR2 is FQGTGA in the germline V gene. There are 22 residues in the CDR3. The CDR3 DNA is TGTGCCAGCAGCTTAATAGGTTTGACTAGCGGGAGATCAAGAAGGGGCTACAATGAGCAGTTCTTC. Amino acids: CASSLIGLTSGRSRRGYNEQFF.